The 22 T cell receptor beta chains reported below all come from one sample, sequenced in a study of blood T cells in healthy people across ages. Together with a sample-barcoded 5' primer, a J-beta primer mix was included in a second PCR lasting roughly 6 to 12 cycles. One entry per CDR3 protein results from TCRdb running MiXCR on the 5' RACE reads. The table shows hundreds of thousands of distinct CDR3 sequences, with approximately 40% occurring only once. The sample was blood. Receptors originate from a man older than 75 in good health.

CDR3 residues: CASSLGGRRPQETQYF. In DNA, the CDR3 is TGTGCCAGCAGTTTAGGCGGGCGGCGGCCCCAAGAGACCCAGTACTTC. V usage is TRBV28 and J usage is TRBJ2-5; possible D gene TRBD2, 5 bases. CDR1 and CDR2 (germline): MDHEN, SYDVKM. The ends were cut back, 2 bases at V and 1 base at J, with 14 bases in the middle. This CDR3 has 16 amino acids.

The chain has TRBV6-2 or TRBV6-3 and TRBJ1-5, with a weak D call TRBD1 (5 bases). Germline CDR1 MNHEY, CDR2 SVGEGT. CDR3 length: 19 amino acids. V dropped 0 bases and J dropped 3 bases, with 21 bases sitting between them. CDR3 sequence reads: CASSYSTTRGRLANQPQHF. The CDR3 nucleotides are TGTGCCAGCAGTTACTCAACCACAAGGGGCCGGTTGGCCAATCAGCCCCAGCATTTT.

The CDR3 sequence: CASSDGQGADTQYF. The CDR3 DNA reads as TGTGCCAGCAGTGACGGACAGGGGGCAGATACGCAGTATTTT. The chain has TRBV6-4 and TRBJ2-3; 10 positions agree with TRBD1. Germline V gene lookup returns CDR1 MRHNA and CDR2 SNTAGT. V lost 2 bases and J lost 4; bases outside the gene matches: 0. The CDR3 has 14 residues.

This clonotype was counted between two and nine times. The chain employs TRBV19 and TRBJ2-5; D is undetermined. This CDR3 spans 11 amino acids. Germline values: CDR1 LNHDA, CDR2 SQIVND (reference sequence). Between the trimmed V and J ends, which lost 9 bases and 5 bases, there was a span of 10 bases. The CDR3 spells CASRNLETQYF. Written as DNA, the CDR3 is TGTGCCAGCCGAAATCTGGAGACCCAGTACTTC.

This clonotype was recorded only once. This chain uses TRBV27 with TRBJ2-7; D is perhaps TRBD1 (5 bases). This CDR3 is 14 amino acids long. Germline V gene lookup returns CDR1 MNHEY and CDR2 SMNVEV (reference sequence). Trimming stripped 8 bases from V and 7 bases from J, with 21 bases between. The CDR3 region is CASGPWGDNNEQYF. DNA of the CDR3: TGTGCCAGCGGTCCTTGGGGCGATAACAATGAGCAGTACTTC.

The chain employs TRBV29-1 and TRBJ2-7; D may be TRBD1 (5 bases). Trimming took off 5 bases at V and 2 bases at J, with 10 bases between the two ends. Germline V gene sequence: CDR1 SQVTM, CDR2 ANQGSEA. The CDR3 totals 12 residues. CDR3 in DNA: TGCAGCGTTCTGGACACCCCCTACGAGCAGTACTTC. Amino acid sequence: CSVLDTPYEQYF.

Of note for this clonotype: A much larger clone lies one base from this, so it may be a read error. The chain uses TRBV29-1 and TRBJ2-5; 10 bases are shared with TRBD2. This CDR3 is built from 14 residues. From germline, CDR1 is SQVTM and CDR2 ANQGSEA. V was clipped by 8 bases and J by 2 bases; unmatched bases: 8. The CDR3 region is CSTGAGGRQETQYF. In DNA form, the CDR3 reads TGCAGCACCGGAGCGGGAGGGAGGCAAGAGACCCAGTACTTC.

This clonotype was observed a few times. The V gene is TRBV7-9, the J gene TRBJ2-2; D perhaps matches TRBD1 (6 bases). Trimming cost V 3 bases and J 2 bases, with 10 bases left between them. This CDR3 has 15 residues. Germline CDR1 and CDR2: SEHNR and FQNEAQ (reference sequence). In DNA form, the CDR3 reads TGTGCCAGCAGCTTGACGGGACACAACACCGGGGAGCTGTTTTTT. Protein product: CASSLTGHNTGELFF.

The chain employs TRBV6-1 and TRBJ1-1; tentatively, D is TRBD1 (5 bases). The CDR3 totals 15 residues. Germline CDR1 and CDR2: MNHNS and SASEGT. The V and J ends lost 7 bases and 1 base respectively, with 16 bases between them. The CDR3 nucleotides are TGTGCCAGCAAGGGAGTTGGGACTTCGAACACTGAAGCTTTCTTT. It codes for CASKGVGTSNTEAFF.

This clonotype has just a few counts. A much larger clone lies a single base off, so this may be a read error. The rearrangement joins TRBV20-1 to TRBJ1-5, with a tentative D call TRBD1 (6 bases). This CDR3 spans 15 amino acids. V shed 4 bases and J shed 5 bases, with 18 bases lying between them. The germline V gene has CDR1 DFQATT and CDR2 SNEGSKA (reference sequence). The DNA of the CDR3 is TGCAGTGCTACCGAGACAGGCGGATCGTATCAGCCCCAGCATTTT. This translates into CSATETGGSYQPQHF.

The rearrangement uses TRBV20-1 and TRBJ2-3; the D call may be TRBD1 or TRBD2 (6 bases each). Trimming stripped 5 bases from V and 1 base from J, with 16 bases between. This CDR3 is built from 15 residues. CDR1 DFQATT and CDR2 SNEGSKA come from the germline V gene (reference sequence). CDR3 nucleotides: TGCAGTGCTCAGAAGGGGGGCCCCCGCACAGATACGCAGTATTTT. Protein sequence: CSAQKGGPRTDTQYF.

This chain joins TRBV6-5 and TRBJ1-1; TRBD1 is a possible D gene (5 bases). The V and J ends lost 5 bases and 3 bases respectively, with 19 bases between them. CDR3 size: 16 residues. Germline CDR1 is MNHEY and CDR2 is SVGAGI. CDR3 coding DNA: TGTGCCAGCAGTCCCCTTCAGCGGGGCACTCACACTGAAGCTTTCTTT. Amino acid sequence: CASSPLQRGTHTEAFF.

A word on this clonotype: A read error is possible here, since a much larger clone lies one base away. J is TRBJ2-7 and V is TRBV29-1; 7 nucleotides agree with TRBD1. The J call may be incorrect, as the DNA end agrees better with TRBJ2-5. The length of the CDR3 is 13 residues. Germline V gene sequence: CDR1 SQVTM, CDR2 ANQGSEA. The DNA of the CDR3 is TGCAGCGTTGGGGCAGGGGGTAAAGAGACCCAGTACTTC. It codes for CSVGAGGKETQYF.

The rearrangement links TRBV12-3 or TRBV12-4 to TRBJ2-7; a weak D match, TRBD1 (5 bases). CDR3 length: 13 residues. Trimming left V 3 bases short and J 6 bases short, with 12 bases between. The CDR3 sequence: CASSFEGVGEQYF. CDR3 DNA: TGTGCCAGCAGTTTTGAAGGGGTGGGCGAGCAGTACTTC.

This clonotype was seen ten or more times. The CDR3 coding sequence is TGTGCCATCAGTCAACCCCGGGACAGGGGGCTTCTCCTCCACTTT. It translates to CAISQPRDRGLLLHF. V usage is TRBV10-3 and J usage is TRBJ1-6, with 12 bases lining up with TRBD1. Germline V gene lookup returns CDR1 ENHRY and CDR2 SYGVKD. The ends lost 5 bases at V and 15 bases at J; junction bases unmatched: 11. The CDR3 covers 15 residues.

The chain links TRBV7-9 to TRBJ2-4; TRBD2 matches 12 bases. The tail of the sequence fits TRBJ2-7 better, so the J call may be wrong. The V gene's germline CDR1 is SEHNR and CDR2 FQNEAQ (reference sequence). CDR3 size: 17 residues. CDR3 residues: CASSLNPGLAGPYEQYF. CDR3 bases: TGTGCCAGCAGCCTCAATCCAGGACTAGCGGGACCATACGAGCAGTACTTC.

This clonotype showed up just a few times. This chain connects TRBV7-2 to TRBJ2-7; 13 bases match TRBD2. The germline V gene encodes CDR1 SGHTA and CDR2 FQGNSA. V gave up 1 base and J gave up 6 bases; unmatched junction bases: 3. This CDR3 has 15 amino acids. CDR3 sequence reads: CASSLGLAGGGEQYF. CDR3 DNA sequence: TGTGCCAGCAGCTTAGGACTAGCGGGGGGAGGCGAGCAGTACTTC. Drawing the rest from reference TRBV7-2 and TRBJ2-7, the complete variable domain is GAGVSQSPSNKVTEKGKDVELRCDPISGHTALYWYRQSLGQGLEFLIYFQGNSAPDKSGLPSDRFSAERTGGSVSTLTIQRTQQEDSAVYLCASSLGLAGGGEQYFGPGTRLTVT.

The chain links TRBV3-1 to TRBJ1-5; TRBD1 agrees at 12 bases. Germline loops: CDR1 LGHDT, CDR2 YNNKEL (reference sequence). V shed 5 bases and J 7 bases; nucleotides not matched to a gene: 9. This CDR3 region has 16 residues. CDR3 in amino acids: CASSLSGTGGGQPQHF. CDR3 sequence (DNA): TGTGCCAGCAGCTTATCCGGGACAGGGGGCGGGCAGCCCCAGCATTTT.

This clonotype was observed a single time. A much larger clone lies one base from this, so it may be a read error. The chain couples TRBV12-3 or TRBV12-4 to TRBJ1-2; D gene ambiguous. V dropped 4 bases and J dropped 7 bases, with 16 bases sitting between them. This CDR3 comprises 14 residues. The CDR3 is CASSSGSSLGGYTF. CDR3 nucleotide sequence: TGTGCCAGCAGTTCCGGCTCCTCTCTTGGTGGCTACACCTTC.

The rearrangement links TRBV7-2 to TRBJ1-6; D gene ambiguous. This CDR3 is 13 amino acids long. V was cut by 1 base and J by 7 bases, with 5 bases left in between. CDR1 is SGHTA and CDR2 is FQGNSA in the germline V gene. The CDR3 spells CASSLEKNSPLHF. CDR3 nucleotide sequence: TGTGCCAGCAGCTTAGAGAAGAATTCACCCCTCCACTTT.

The chain combines TRBV6-2 or TRBV6-3 with TRBJ2-1, with 7 bases that match TRBD2. The CDR3 covers 14 residues. J was trimmed by 6 bases and V by 6 bases; bases with no gene match: 8. The V gene's germline CDR1 is MNHEY and CDR2 SVGEGT. In DNA, the CDR3 is TGTGCCAGCAGCTCCACGGGACTAACCAATGAGCAGTTCTTC. This sequence encodes CASSSTGLTNEQFF.

This clonotype occurred many times. J is TRBJ2-1 and V is TRBV18; 10 bases are a match to TRBD2. The length of the CDR3 is 17 residues. After removal of 4 bases from V and 0 bases from J, the junction contained 6 bases not matched to a gene. Germline V gives CDR1 KGHSH, CDR2 LQKENI. The CDR3: CASSQRTSGNSYNEQFF. CDR3 DNA: TGTGCCAGCTCACAACGGACTAGCGGAAACTCCTACAATGAGCAGTTCTTC. Using reference TRBV18 and TRBJ2-1 for the parts outside the CDR3, the full variable domain is NAGVMQNPRHLVRRRGQEARLRCSPMKGHSHVYWYRQLPEEGLKFMVYLQKENIIDESGMPKERFSAEFPKEGPSILRIQQVVRGDSAAYFCASSQRTSGNSYNEQFFGPGTRLTVL.